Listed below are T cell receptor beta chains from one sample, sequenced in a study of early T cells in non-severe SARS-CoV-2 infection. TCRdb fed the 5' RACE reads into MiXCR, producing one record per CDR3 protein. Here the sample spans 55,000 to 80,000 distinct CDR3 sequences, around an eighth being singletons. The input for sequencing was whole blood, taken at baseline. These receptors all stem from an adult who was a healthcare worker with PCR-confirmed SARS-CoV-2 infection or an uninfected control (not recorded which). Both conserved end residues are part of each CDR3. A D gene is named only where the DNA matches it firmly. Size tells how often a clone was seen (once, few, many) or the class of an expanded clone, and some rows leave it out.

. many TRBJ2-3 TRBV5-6 TGTGCCAGCAGCTTGATTAGGGAGGATACGCAGTATTTT CASSLIREDTQYF
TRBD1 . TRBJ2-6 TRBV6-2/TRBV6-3 TGTGCCAGCGGACAGGGTGATTCTGGGGCCAACGTCCTGACTTTC CASGQGDSGANVLTF
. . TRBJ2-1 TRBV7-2 TGTGCCAGCAGCTTAGGAGCTGACTTCTACAATGAGCAGTTCTTC CASSLGADFYNEQFF
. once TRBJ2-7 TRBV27 TGTGCCAGCAGTAGACCCGGACAGACATCCACCTACGAGCAGTACTTC CASSRPGQTSTYEQYF
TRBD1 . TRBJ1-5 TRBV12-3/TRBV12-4 TGTGCCAGCAGTCCCTCCGGGACAGCTAATCAGCCCCAGCATTTT CASSPSGTANQPQHF
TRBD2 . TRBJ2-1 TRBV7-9 TGTGCCAGCAGCTTAGAGGAGAAGCGGGAGCAGGTTGAGCAGTTCTTC CASSLEEKREQVEQFF
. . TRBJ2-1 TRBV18 TGTGCCAGCTCAGGGCAGGGCCACGTTGAGCAGTTCTTC CASSGQGHVEQFF
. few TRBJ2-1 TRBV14 TGTGCCAGCAGCCCAACCTTTAATGAGCAGTTCTTC CASSPTFNEQFF
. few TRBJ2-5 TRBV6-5 TGTGCCAGCAGTCCTGAGGACAGTATTATGACCCAGTACTTC CASSPEDSIMTQYF
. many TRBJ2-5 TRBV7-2 TGTGCCAGCAGCTTAGCGTCCTCGGGCCAGGGTTTTATGGCCCAGTACTTC CASSLASSGQGFMAQYF
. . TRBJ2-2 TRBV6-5 TGTGCCAGCAGTCTCCGGGGGGCCAGTACCACTAGCGCTCTGAACACCGGGGAGCTGTTTTTT CASSLRGASTTSALNTGELFF
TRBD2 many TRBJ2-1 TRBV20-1 TGCAGTGCATTTAACCCGGCGGGAGGGGATGAGCAGTTCTTC CSAFNPAGGDEQFF
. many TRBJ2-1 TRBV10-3 TGTGCCATCAGTGAGGGTCGGACGGATGAGCAGTTCTTC CAISEGRTDEQFF
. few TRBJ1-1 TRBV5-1 TGCGCCAGCAGCTTGGGGGACGGGAACACTGAAGCTTTCTTT CASSLGDGNTEAFF
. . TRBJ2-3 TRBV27 TGTGCCAGCAGTCCAAGCCCTGGACAGTTAGATACGCAGTATTTT CASSPSPGQLDTQYF
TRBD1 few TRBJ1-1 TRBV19 TGTGCCAGTAGTAGAAACCCGGGACAGTGGACTGAAGCTTTCTTT CASSRNPGQWTEAFF
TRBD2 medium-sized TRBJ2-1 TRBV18 TGTGCCAGCTCCCTCGGGACTAGCGGCTTCAATGAGCAGTTCTTC CASSLGTSGFNEQFF
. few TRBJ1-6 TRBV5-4 TGTGCCAGCAGCTTGGCCGGGAACTCCTATAATTCACCCCTCCACTTT CASSLAGNSYNSPLHF